These 12 T cell receptor beta chains were sequenced from one sample in a study of blood T cell repertoires in COVID-19. The data were produced by immunoSEQ multiplex PCR, yet TCRdb's version contains in-frame clones alone and is incomplete. Of about 160,000 clones in the sample, 75% to 80% are singletons; the top ten hold more than 11%. Source material: peripheral blood. These receptors were obtained from a woman aged 80 or over with acute or convalescent COVID-19.

The V and J genes are TRBV4-2 and TRBJ1-1; no clear D gene. The germline gives CDR1 LGHNA, CDR2 YNFKEQ. The CDR3 has 15 amino acids. V shed 0 bases and J shed 1 base, with 9 bases lying between them. The CDR3 bases are TGTGCCAGCAGCCAAGAGCGGGCCTGGAACACTGAAGCTTTCTTT. Translation gives CASSQERAWNTEAFF.

The J gene is TRBJ1-6, the V gene TRBV18, with D tentatively TRBD1 (6 bases). The CDR3 is 15 residues long. Trimming stripped 2 bases from V and 10 bases from J, with 15 bases between. Germline CDR1 KGHSH, CDR2 LQKENI. The CDR3 protein is CASSPNRDPGSPLHF. The CDR3 bases are TGTGCCAGCTCACCAAACAGGGATCCAGGGTCACCCCTCCACTTT. Together with reference TRBV18 and TRBJ1-6, the CDR3 gives the full variable domain: NAGVMQNPRHLVRRRGQEARLRCSPMKGHSHVYWYRQLPEEGLKFMVYLQKENIIDESGMPKERFSAEFPKEGPSILRIQQVVRGDSAAYFCASSPNRDPGSPLHFGNGTRLTVT.

The chain is built from TRBV27 and TRBJ2-3, with 10 bases that match TRBD2. The CDR3 loop spans 17 amino acids. Per the germline V gene, CDR1 is MNHEY and CDR2 is SMNVEV (reference sequence). V was pared by 1 base and J by 4 bases, with 8 bases of the junction left unmatched. CDR3 DNA sequence: TGTGCCAGCAGTTTATACTCAGCGGGAGGGCCATCAGATACGCAGTATTTT. Protein product: CASSLYSAGGPSDTQYF.

The V gene is TRBV20-1, the J gene TRBJ2-7; perhaps TRBD1 as D (6 bases). Trimming left V 3 bases short and J 1 base short, with 13 bases between. The V gene's germline CDR1 is DFQATT and CDR2 SNEGSKA (reference sequence). This CDR3 has 14 residues. The CDR3 spells CSASPMGTSYEQYF. The CDR3 DNA sequence: TGCAGTGCTAGTCCCATGGGGACATCCTACGAGCAGTACTTC.

The rearrangement links TRBV18 to TRBJ2-7; 7 nucleotides agree with TRBD2. The CDR3 loop spans 15 amino acids. J was trimmed by 0 bases and V by 5 bases; bases with no gene match: 7. Germline CDR1 is KGHSH and CDR2 is LQKENI. CDR3 DNA sequence: TGTGCCAGCTCAAGTAGCGGGCGAAGCTCCTACGAGCAGTACTTC. As protein: CASSSSGRSSYEQYF.

The chain recombines TRBV9 with TRBJ2-2, with D possibly being TRBD1 (6 bases). V was pared by 3 bases and J by 3 bases, with 12 bases between. The CDR3 covers 15 residues. CDR1 SGDLS and CDR2 YYNGEE come from the germline V gene. The CDR3 reads CASSGGRQDTGELFF. CDR3 sequence (DNA): TGTGCCAGCAGCGGGGGGCGCCAGGACACCGGGGAGCTGTTTTTT.

Only one count was recorded for this clone. The chain carries TRBV6-1 and TRBJ1-5; D is unclear. The CDR3 totals 16 residues. Trimming removed 2 bases at V and 7 bases at J, with 18 bases between. Germline V gene sequence: CDR1 MNHNS, CDR2 SASEGT. The CDR3 reads CASSESEGPRLQPQHF. CDR3 DNA: TGTGCCAGCAGTGAATCAGAGGGTCCGAGGTTACAGCCCCAGCATTTT.

The rearrangement joins TRBV21-1 to TRBJ2-7; the table assigns TRBD1, which was not confirmed against the DNA. TRBV21-1 is a pseudogene segment. CDR3 length: 16 residues. The CDR3, as DNA: TGTGCCAGCAGCAAAGAATTAAGGGGTTACTCCTACGAGCAGTACTTC. Amino acid sequence: CASSKELRGYSYEQYF.

The chain couples TRBV14 to TRBJ2-4; 7 nucleotides match TRBD1. The CDR3 covers 14 residues. The ends lost 6 bases at V and 9 bases at J; junction bases unmatched: 11. CDR1 and CDR2 from the germline V gene are SGHDN and FVKESK. In DNA, the CDR3 is TGTGCCAGCAGTCGGGACAGATTAATTAGCATTCAGTACTTC. Translated: CASSRDRLISIQYF.

This clone was seen only a few times. V usage is TRBV5-1 and J usage is TRBJ2-3, with D tentatively TRBD1 (6 bases). The CDR3 has 16 amino acids. Germline assignment: CDR1 SGHRS and CDR2 YFSETQ. The V end lost 4 bases, the J end lost 5 bases, and 20 bases lay between the germline ends. CDR3 sequence (DNA): TGCGCCAGCAGCCAGTCCCGGGACATTTTCGGAGATACGCAGTATTTT. It translates to CASSQSRDIFGDTQYF.

The rearrangement links TRBV19 to TRBJ1-4; D ambiguous. V was cut by 4 bases and J by 6 bases, with 12 bases left in between. Germline V lookup: CDR1 LNHDA, CDR2 SQIVND (reference sequence). This CDR3 is 14 amino acids long. The CDR3 sequence: CASSTPGRDEKLFF. The CDR3 region has the DNA TGTGCCAGTAGTACCCCCGGCCGGGATGAAAAACTGTTTTTT.

This chain joins TRBV5-4 and TRBJ2-1; possibly TRBD1 for D (8 bases). The CDR3 has 16 residues. Looked up from germline, CDR1 is SGHNT and CDR2 is YYREEE (reference sequence). The V gene lost 5 bases and the J gene lost 2 bases, with 17 bases spanning the gap. This CDR3 is CASSRQGRGTYNEQFF. The CDR3 DNA reads as TGTGCCAGCAGTCGACAGGGGAGGGGAACCTACAATGAGCAGTTCTTC. Complete variable domain (other parts from reference TRBV5-4 and TRBJ2-1): ETGVTQSPTHLIKTRGQQVTLRCSSQSGHNTVSWYQQALGQGPQFIFQYYREEENGRGNFPPRFSGLQFPNYSSELNVNALELDDSALYLCASSRQGRGTYNEQFFGPGTRLTVL.